These 5 T cell receptor beta chains were sequenced from one sample in a study of OX40 agonist ivuxolimab in advanced cancers. The data were produced by immunoSEQ multiplex PCR, yet TCRdb's version contains in-frame clones alone and is incomplete. The sample records 65,000 to 70,000 clones, around 80% being singletons. Sequencing was performed on CD4+ or CD8+ T cells sorted from blood, taken in a trial of the OX40 agonist ivuxolimab. The receptors were sampled from an adult with an advanced solid tumor such as melanoma, head and neck, liver or kidney cancer.

The CDR3 bases are TGTGCCAGCAGCCCAAGCAGGGAGGAAGAGACCCAGTACTTC. Encoded protein: CASSPSREEETQYF. The V and J genes are TRBV7-9 and TRBJ2-5, with a possible D match to TRBD2 (6 bases). The CDR3 extends over 14 amino acids. V was trimmed by 5 bases and J by 3 bases, leaving 13 bases between them. Looked up from germline, CDR1 is SEHNR and CDR2 is FQNEAQ (reference sequence).

This chain uses TRBV6-5 with TRBJ1-1; perhaps TRBD1 as D (6 bases). This CDR3 is 14 amino acids long. Per the germline V gene, CDR1 is MNHEY and CDR2 is SVGAGI. The V end was cut by 5 bases, the J end by 5 bases, with 15 bases between. In DNA, the CDR3 is TGTGCCAGCAGTCGCCGAGGGGGTAGGACTGAAGCTTTCTTT. It is translated as CASSRRGGRTEAFF.

The V gene is TRBV7-9, the J gene TRBJ2-5; D uncertain. The CDR3 has 13 residues. Germline CDR1 reads SEHNR; CDR2 reads FQNEAQ (reference sequence). V lost 2 bases, J lost 1 base, and 5 bases lay in between. The CDR3 region is CASSLYAQETQYF. As DNA, the CDR3 is TGTGCCAGCAGCTTATATGCCCAAGAGACCCAGTACTTC.

The chain has TRBV19 and TRBJ1-2; no firm D call. Germline lookup yields CDR1 LNHDA and CDR2 SQIVND (reference sequence). This CDR3 has 11 residues. V lost 4 bases and J lost 9, with 9 bases in between. The CDR3 loop reads CASSTLTSYTF. The CDR3 DNA sequence: TGTGCCAGTAGTACCCTCACCAGCTACACCTTC.

J is TRBJ1-2 and V is TRBV7-2; the match to TRBD1 covers 7 bases. With V trimmed by 3 bases and J by 6 bases, 7 bases remained unmatched. The CDR3 has 14 residues. The germline V gene encodes CDR1 SGHTA and CDR2 FQGNSA. This chain's CDR3 is CASSFFRQGDGYTF. CDR3 sequence (DNA): TGTGCCAGCAGCTTCTTCCGACAGGGAGATGGCTACACCTTC.